This TCR beta chain was recovered during a study of shared clonotypes between healthy human individuals. Germline V gene lookup returns CDR1 SGHNT and CDR2 YYREEE (reference sequence). Trimming removed 1 base at V and 4 bases at J, with 3 bases between. The CDR3 has 12 amino acids. Naive CD8 isolation took CD45RO-negative cells positively selected for CCR7 and excluded terminally differentiated effector memory CD45RA+ cells. Measured with immunoSEQ multiplex PCR; TCRdb has only the in-frame clones, and not every one. This sample carries more than 2 million clones, 85% to 95% of them seen once, and the ten largest clones take 1% to 1.3%.

The TCR comes from a man aged 18-30 years in good health. The rearrangement links TRBV5-4 to TRBJ1-3; D is undetermined. The sequenced sample consisted of naive CD8+ T cells sorted from blood. CDR3 sequence: CASSLQGNTIYF. The CDR3, as DNA: TGTGCCAGCAGCTTGCAAGGAAACACCATATATTTT.